These 8 T cell receptor beta chains were sequenced from one sample in a study of blood T cell repertoires in COVID-19. The repertoire was sequenced with immunoSEQ multiplex PCR; TCRdb's copy has only in-frame clones and lacks some. The profile covers about 230,000 clones, with around 83% appearing a single time and around 6.8% taken by the ten largest. Specimen: peripheral blood. The receptors derive from a woman aged 50 to 60 with acute or convalescent COVID-19.

The chain uses TRBV7-2 and TRBJ2-5; TRBD2 might be the D (6 bases). Germline V gene lookup returns CDR1 SGHTA and CDR2 FQGNSA. The V and J ends lost 4 bases and 5 bases respectively, with 17 bases between them. The CDR3 has 15 amino acids. Here the CDR3 reads CASSSQGPAGETQYF. In DNA form, the CDR3 reads TGTGCCAGCAGCTCACAAGGACCGGCGGGGGAGACCCAGTACTTC. The complete variable domain, with remaining parts taken from reference TRBV7-2 and TRBJ2-5, reads GAGVSQSPSNKVTEKGKDVELRCDPISGHTALYWYRQSLGQGLEFLIYFQGNSAPDKSGLPSDRFSAERTGGSVSTLTIQRTQQEDSAVYLCASSSQGPAGETQYFGPGTRLLVL.

This sequence joins TRBV28 and TRBJ1-1, with D perhaps matching TRBD1 (5 bases). V was clipped by 5 bases and J by 5 bases, with 15 bases between them. CDR1 and CDR2 from the germline V gene are MDHEN and SYDVKM. The CDR3 consists of 14 residues. DNA for the CDR3: TGTGCCAGCAGTCCCTGGGGGGGATGGACTGAAGCTTTCTTT. It is translated as CASSPWGGWTEAFF.

The J gene is TRBJ1-5, the V gene TRBV2, with D unclear. This CDR3 contains 13 residues. Trimming pared 1 base from V and 9 bases from J, leaving 10 bases between. Germline assignment: CDR1 SNHLY and CDR2 FYNNEI. The CDR3 coding sequence is TGTGCCAGCAGTGAAGGGCACCTTGCGCCCCAGCATTTT. Amino acid sequence: CASSEGHLAPQHF. Variable domain in full (rest from reference TRBV2 and TRBJ1-5): EPEVTQTPSHQVTQMGQEVILRCVPISNHLYFYWYRQILGQKVEFLVSFYNNEISEKSEIFDDQFSVERPDGSNFTLKIRSTKLEDSAMYFCASSEGHLAPQHFGDGTRLSIL.

The CDR3, as DNA: TGTGCCAGCAGCCTTGGACTAGCGGGGGGGCCGTACAATGAGCAGTTCTTC. It yields the protein CASSLGLAGGPYNEQFF. The genes are TRBV11-2 and TRBJ2-1; 15 positions match TRBD2. The V and J ends lost 5 bases and 4 bases, in that order; junction bases with no gene match: 6. The CDR3 contains 17 residues. CDR1 SGHAT and CDR2 FQNNGV come from the germline V gene.

The V and J genes are TRBV2 and TRBJ2-1, with 9 nucleotides matching TRBD1. Germline CDR1 SNHLY, CDR2 FYNNEI. V was pared by 4 bases and J by 7 bases, with 14 bases of the junction left unmatched. This CDR3 region has 17 residues. The CDR3: CASSALRGTGTGNEQFF. The CDR3 nucleotides read TGTGCCAGCAGTGCCCTAAGAGGGACAGGGACTGGGAATGAGCAGTTCTTC. The full variable domain, with the rest looked up from reference TRBV2 and TRBJ2-1, is EPEVTQTPSHQVTQMGQEVILRCVPISNHLYFYWYRQILGQKVEFLVSFYNNEISEKSEIFDDQFSVERPDGSNFTLKIRSTKLEDSAMYFCASSALRGTGTGNEQFFGPGTRLTVL.

This sequence joins TRBV19 and TRBJ1-2, with TRBD1 as a possible D gene (5 bases). The CDR3 sequence is 15 residues long. Germline V CDR1 and CDR2: LNHDA, SQIVND (reference sequence). V gave up 4 bases and J gave up 4 bases, with 16 bases separating them. For the CDR3, the DNA is TGTGCCAGTAGTACAAGTCGGGGGTTCCTCTATGGCTACACCTTC. The encoded protein is CASSTSRGFLYGYTF. Supplemented by reference TRBV19 and TRBJ1-2, the full variable domain reads DGGITQSPKYLFRKEGQNVTLSCEQNLNHDAMYWYRQDPGQGLRLIYYSQIVNDFQKGDIAEGYSVSREKKESFPLTVTSAQKNPTAFYLCASSTSRGFLYGYTFGSGTRLTVV.

The rearrangement uses TRBV5-1 and TRBJ2-1; D perhaps matches TRBD1 (7 bases). This CDR3 is built from 15 residues. V was trimmed by 7 bases and J by 8 bases, leaving 22 bases between them. Germline assignment: CDR1 SGHRS and CDR2 YFSETQ. DNA of the CDR3: TGCGCCAGCGCGAAGGGGGCGATCGGGGGTGATGAGCAGTTCTTC. Protein: CASAKGAIGGDEQFF.

On this clone itself: This specimen includes other DNA sequences encoding the same CDR3. This chain links TRBV28 with TRBJ1-4; possibly TRBD1 for D (5 bases). With 2 bases removed from V and 4 bases from J, the gap between germline ends came to 8 bases. This CDR3 has 14 amino acids. Germline CDR1 and CDR2: MDHEN and SYDVKM. The CDR3 protein is CASSLQGLNEKLFF. CDR3 DNA sequence: TGTGCCAGCAGTTTACAGGGCCTTAATGAAAAACTGTTTTTT.